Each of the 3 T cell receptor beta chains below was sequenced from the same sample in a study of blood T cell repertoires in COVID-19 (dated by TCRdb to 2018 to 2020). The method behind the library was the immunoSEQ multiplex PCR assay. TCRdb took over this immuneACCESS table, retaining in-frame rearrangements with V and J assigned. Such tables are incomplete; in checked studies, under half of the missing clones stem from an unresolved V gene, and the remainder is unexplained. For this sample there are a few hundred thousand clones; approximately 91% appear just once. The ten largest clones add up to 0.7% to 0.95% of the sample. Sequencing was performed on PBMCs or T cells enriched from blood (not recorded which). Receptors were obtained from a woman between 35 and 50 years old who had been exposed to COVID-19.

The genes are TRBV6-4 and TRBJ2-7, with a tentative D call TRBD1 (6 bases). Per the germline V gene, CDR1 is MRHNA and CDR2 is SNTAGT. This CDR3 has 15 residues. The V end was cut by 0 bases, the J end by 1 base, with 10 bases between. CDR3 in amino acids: CASSDSWGPSYEQYF. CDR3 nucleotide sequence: TGTGCCAGCAGTGACTCGTGGGGGCCATCCTACGAGCAGTACTTC.

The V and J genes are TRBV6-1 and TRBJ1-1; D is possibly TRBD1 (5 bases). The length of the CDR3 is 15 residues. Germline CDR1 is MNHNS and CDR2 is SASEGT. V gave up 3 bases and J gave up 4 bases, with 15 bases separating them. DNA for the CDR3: TGTGCCAGCAGTGAGCAGGACATCGTAACCACTGAAGCTTTCTTT. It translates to CASSEQDIVTTEAFF.

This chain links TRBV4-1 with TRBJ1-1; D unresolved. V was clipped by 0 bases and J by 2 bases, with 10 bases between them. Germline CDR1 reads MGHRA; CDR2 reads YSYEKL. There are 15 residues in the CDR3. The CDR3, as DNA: TGCGCCAGCAGCCAAGACGGAGTAAGCAACACTGAAGCTTTCTTT. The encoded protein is CASSQDGVSNTEAFF.